Each of the 3 T cell receptor beta chains below was sequenced from the same sample in a study of T cell repertoires in cytomegalovirus infection. Via MiXCR, TCRdb re-called the reads, giving one row per CDR3 protein. The sample has around 530,000 distinct CDR3 sequences; roughly 29% are singletons. Source material: PBMCs. The receptors stem from a human donor in good health (CMV status not recorded). Some clones in this sample may be carry-over from other donors' samples.

This chain links TRBV28 with TRBJ1-1; 8 bases agree with TRBD1. V was clipped by 6 bases and J by 1 base; unmatched bases: 4. Germline lookup yields CDR1 MDHEN and CDR2 SYDVKM. The CDR3 covers 14 residues. This CDR3 is CASSKTGGNTEAFF. The DNA for the CDR3 is TGTGCCAGCAGCAAAACAGGGGGGAACACTGAAGCTTTCTTT.

The J gene is TRBJ2-5, the V gene TRBV2, with D unclear. Germline CDR1 is SNHLY and CDR2 is FYNNEI. Trimming took 7 bases from V and 5 from J, leaving 11 bases between them. There are 12 residues in the CDR3. The CDR3 spells CASNIDIETQYF. The CDR3, as DNA: TGTGCCAGCAACATAGACATCGAGACCCAGTACTTC. Using reference TRBV2 and TRBJ2-5 for the parts outside the CDR3, the full variable domain is EPEVTQTPSHQVTQMGQEVILRCVPISNHLYFYWYRQILGQKVEFLVSFYNNEISEKSEIFDDQFSVERPDGSNFTLKIRSTKLEDSAMYFCASNIDIETQYFGPGTRLLVL.

This clonotype was recorded a few times. The V gene is TRBV29-1, the J gene TRBJ1-1; 7 bases map to TRBD1. V was clipped by 3 bases and J by 0 bases; unmatched bases: 4. Germline V CDR1 and CDR2: SQVTM, ANQGSEA. The length of the CDR3 is 14 residues. The CDR3 DNA reads as TGCAGCGTTGAGACAGGGAGGGTGAACACTGAAGCTTTCTTT. Translated: CSVETGRVNTEAFF.